This TCR beta chain was documented in a study of molecular identifiers for immune sequencing clone quantification. It was with previously described methods and listed TCR primers that bulk TCR libraries were made. TCRdb analysed the PCR reads with MiXCR anew, one entry per CDR3 protein. The sample lists 37,000 or so distinct CDR3 sequences; approximately 22% were seen once. CDR3 length: 13 residues. Between the trimmed V and J ends, which lost 2 bases and 3 bases, there was a span of 5 bases. Germline V gives CDR1 MNHEY, CDR2 SMNVEV (reference sequence). Regarding the study as a whole: Researchers reportedly could pick up spiked Jurkat TCR RNA from one cell mixed into 1 million or so naive cells.

For this clonotype: Its antigen is unidentified.

The TCR was taken from a human donor in good health. Some libraries in this study had Jurkat cell RNA spiked in. This chain uses TRBV27 with TRBJ1-5; D remains ambiguous. The specimen sequenced was naive CD8+ T cells from blood, with Jurkat cell RNA spiked in. Indicated subset: FACS-sorted CD8+CD4-CCR7+CD45RA+ naive T cells. The CDR3 sequence: CASSLALNQPQHF. The CDR3 region has the DNA TGTGCCAGCAGTTTAGCCCTCAATCAGCCCCAGCATTTT.